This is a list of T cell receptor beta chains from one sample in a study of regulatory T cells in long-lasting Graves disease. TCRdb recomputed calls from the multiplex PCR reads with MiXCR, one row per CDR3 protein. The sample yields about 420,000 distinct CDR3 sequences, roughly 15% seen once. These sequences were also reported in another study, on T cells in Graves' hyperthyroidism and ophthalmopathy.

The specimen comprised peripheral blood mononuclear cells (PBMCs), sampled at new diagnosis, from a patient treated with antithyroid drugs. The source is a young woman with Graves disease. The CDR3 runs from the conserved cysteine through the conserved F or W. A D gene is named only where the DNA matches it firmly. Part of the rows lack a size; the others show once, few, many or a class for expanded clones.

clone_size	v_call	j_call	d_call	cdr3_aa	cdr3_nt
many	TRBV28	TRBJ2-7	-	CASSLLGFNYEQYF	TGTGCCAGCAGTTTACTTGGGTTCAACTACGAGCAGTACTTC
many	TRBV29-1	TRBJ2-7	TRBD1	CSATRDSNYEQYF	TGCAGCGCAACACGGGACAGCAACTACGAGCAGTACTTC
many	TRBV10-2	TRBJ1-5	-	CASSESGSAQPQHF	TGCGCCAGCAGTGAGAGCGGGTCTGCTCAGCCCCAGCATTTT
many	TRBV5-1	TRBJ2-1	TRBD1	CASSRGTGGYNEQFF	TGCGCCAGCAGCAGAGGGACAGGGGGTTACAATGAGCAGTTCTTC
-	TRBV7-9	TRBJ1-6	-	CASSLGLGRDSPLHF	TGTGCCAGCAGCTTAGGGCTGGGCAGAGATTCACCCCTCCACTTT
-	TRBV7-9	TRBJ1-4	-	CASSGGFFEKLFF	TGTGCCAGCAGCGGAGGGTTTTTCGAAAAACTGTTTTTT
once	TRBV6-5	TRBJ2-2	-	CASSYETGFGEELFF	TGTGCCAGCAGTTACGAGACAGGATTTGGGGAGGAGCTGTTTTTT
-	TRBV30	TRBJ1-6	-	CAWRQGGDSPLHF	TGTGCCTGGAGGCAAGGAGGAGACTCACCCCTCCACTTT
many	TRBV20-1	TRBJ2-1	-	CSARDLVGSSYNEQFF	TGCAGTGCTAGAGATCTGGTGGGTAGCTCCTACAATGAGCAGTTCTTC
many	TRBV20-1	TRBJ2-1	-	CSARSFPEDNEQFF	TGCAGTGCTAGGAGTTTCCCGGAGGACAATGAGCAGTTCTTC
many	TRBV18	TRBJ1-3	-	CASSPPLRALNF	TGTGCCAGCTCACCACCGTTAAGGGCTTTGAATTTT
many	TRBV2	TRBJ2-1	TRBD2	CASSAIAGGSYNEQFF	TGTGCCAGCAGCGCGATAGCGGGAGGGAGCTACAATGAGCAGTTCTTC
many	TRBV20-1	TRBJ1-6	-	CSASPRRGQSSPLHF	TGCAGTGCTAGTCCACGGAGAGGCCAAAGTTCACCCCTCCACTTT
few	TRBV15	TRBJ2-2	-	CATSRKSGELFF	TGTGCCACCAGCAGGAAGAGCGGGGAGCTGTTTTTT
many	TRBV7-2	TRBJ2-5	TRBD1	CASIKMGTGVGETQYF	TGTGCCAGCATCAAGATGGGGACAGGGGTTGGTGAGACCCAGTACTTC
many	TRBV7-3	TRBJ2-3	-	CASSPGTQATDTQYF	TGTGCCAGCAGCCCGGGGACCCAGGCCACAGATACGCAGTATTTT
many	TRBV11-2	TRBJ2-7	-	CASSLGLGRFYEQYF	TGTGCCAGCAGCTTAGGGTTGGGGAGATTCTACGAGCAGTACTTC
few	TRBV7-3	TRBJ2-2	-	CASSSNAKNTGELFF	TGTGCCAGCAGCTCGAACGCAAAGAACACCGGGGAGCTGTTTTTT
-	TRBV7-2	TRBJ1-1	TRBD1	CASSSQGAMNTEAFF	TGTGCCAGCAGCTCCCAGGGGGCCATGAACACTGAAGCTTTCTTT
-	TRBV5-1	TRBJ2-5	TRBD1	CASGLGQEETQYF	TGCGCCAGCGGCCTGGGACAGGAAGAGACCCAGTACTTC
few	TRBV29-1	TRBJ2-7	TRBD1	CSVELTGDEQYF	TGCAGCGTTGAGTTGACAGGGGACGAGCAGTACTTC
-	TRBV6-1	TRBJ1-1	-	CASNPRGLDTEAFF	TGTGCCAGCAACCCCCGGGGTCTTGACACTGAAGCTTTCTTT
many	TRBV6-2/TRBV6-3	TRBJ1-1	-	CASTGLAEAFF	TGTGCCAGCACGGGTTTGGCTGAAGCTTTCTTT
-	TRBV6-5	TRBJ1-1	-	CASSYGGGATEAFF	TGTGCCAGCAGTTACGGGGGAGGGGCCACTGAAGCTTTCTTT
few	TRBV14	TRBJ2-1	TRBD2	CASSKFTAGGPDEQFF	TGTGCCAGCAGCAAGTTCACAGCGGGAGGGCCTGATGAGCAGTTCTTC
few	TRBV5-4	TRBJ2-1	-	CASSWAVSYNEQFF	TGTGCCAGCAGCTGGGCAGTCTCCTACAATGAGCAGTTCTTC
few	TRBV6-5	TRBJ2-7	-	CASSYSQGTFYEQYF	TGTGCCAGCAGTTACTCCCAAGGGACATTCTACGAGCAGTACTTC
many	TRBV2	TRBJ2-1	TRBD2	CASSEIVAGVYYNEQFF	TGTGCCAGCAGTGAAATAGTAGCGGGAGTGTATTACAATGAGCAGTTCTTC
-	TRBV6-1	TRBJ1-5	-	CASAENQPQHF	TGTGCCAGCGCGGAAAATCAGCCCCAGCATTTT
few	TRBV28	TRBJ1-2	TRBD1	CASSLLGTGYNYGYTF	TGTGCCAGCAGTTTACTTGGGACAGGATATAACTATGGCTACACCTTC
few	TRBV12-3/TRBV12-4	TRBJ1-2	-	CASSSTLKQTANYGYTF	TGTGCCAGCAGTTCGACCCTAAAACAGACAGCTAACTATGGCTACACCTTC
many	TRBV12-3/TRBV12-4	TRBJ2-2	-	CASSSSGTANTGELFF	TGTGCCAGCAGTTCCTCCGGGACGGCGAACACCGGGGAGCTGTTTTTT
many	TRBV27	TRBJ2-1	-	CASNTLAAGTSYNEQFF	TGTGCCAGCAACACATTAGCGGCGGGGACCTCCTACAATGAGCAGTTCTTC
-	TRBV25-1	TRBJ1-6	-	CASSEFRVRSPLHF	TGTGCCAGCAGTGAATTCAGGGTCCGTTCGCCCCTCCACTTT
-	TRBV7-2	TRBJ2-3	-	CASSLVRVAADTQYF	TGTGCCAGCAGCTTAGTACGCGTTGCCGCAGATACGCAGTATTTT
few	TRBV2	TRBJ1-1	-	CASSDEERASGAFF	TGTGCCAGCAGTGATGAGGAGAGGGCCTCCGGAGCTTTCTTT
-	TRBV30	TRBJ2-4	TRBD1	CAWSLGWDSLAKNIQYF	TGTGCCTGGAGTCTAGGGTGGGACAGCCTAGCCAAAAACATTCAGTACTTC
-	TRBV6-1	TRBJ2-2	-	CASTWTVNTGELFF	TGTGCCAGCACGTGGACAGTGAACACCGGGGAGCTGTTTTTT
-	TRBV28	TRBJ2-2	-	CASSDAGNTGELFF	TGTGCCAGCAGTGACGCGGGGAACACCGGGGAGCTGTTTTTT
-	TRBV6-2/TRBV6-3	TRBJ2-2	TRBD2	CASSYSSGRAGELFF	TGTGCCAGCAGTTATTCTAGCGGGAGGGCCGGGGAGCTGTTTTTT
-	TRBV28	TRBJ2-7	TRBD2	CASSFLLAVTYEQYF	TGTGCCAGCAGTTTTCTTCTAGCGGTGACCTACGAGCAGTACTTC
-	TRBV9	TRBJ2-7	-	CASSVAPNYEQYF	TGTGCCAGCAGCGTAGCCCCCAACTACGAGCAGTACTTC
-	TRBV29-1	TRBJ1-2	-	CSVRQGLTGGYTF	TGCAGCGTTCGTCAGGGGCTGACGGGGGGCTACACCTTC
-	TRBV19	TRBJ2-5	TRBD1	CASSIAGQGTRETQYF	TGTGCCAGTAGTATAGCCGGACAGGGTACTCGAGAGACCCAGTACTTC
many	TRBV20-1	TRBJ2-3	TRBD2	CSARAGGSTDTQYF	TGCAGTGCTAGAGCGGGAGGGAGCACAGATACGCAGTATTTT
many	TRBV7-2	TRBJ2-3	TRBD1	CASSLPTGGTDTQYF	TGTGCCAGCAGCTTACCGACAGGGGGAACAGATACGCAGTATTTT
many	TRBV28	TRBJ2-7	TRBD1	CASSPGGTGIYEQYF	TGTGCCAGCAGTCCCGGTGGGACAGGGATCTACGAGCAGTACTTC
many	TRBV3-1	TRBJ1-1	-	CASSQEQGSEAFF	TGTGCCAGCAGCCAAGAACAGGGTTCTGAAGCTTTCTTT